The 23 T cell receptor beta chains below come from one sample, sequenced in a study of identical twins. In TCRdb, the 5' RACE reads were re-called with MiXCR into one record per CDR3 protein. The sample records roughly 700,000 distinct CDR3 sequences, over 8.5% being singletons. This sample also belongs to another study, concerning yellow fever vaccine responses in identical twins.

Sequencing used PBMCs. The receptors were sampled from a woman aged 18 to 35 in good health.

This rearrangement joins TRBV5-5 to TRBJ1-2, with 7 nucleotides matching TRBD1. The CDR3 has 12 residues. The germline V gene encodes CDR1 SGHKS and CDR2 YYEKEE (reference sequence). V shed 10 bases, J shed 2 bases, and the junction held 5 bases outside the gene matches. In nucleotides, the CDR3 is TGTGCCGTCCAGGGACAGAACTATGGCTACACCTTC. It yields the protein CAVQGQNYGYTF.

The chain employs TRBV14 and TRBJ1-1; D is unclear. The CDR3 consists of 15 residues. Germline V gene lookup returns CDR1 SGHDN and CDR2 FVKESK. V shed 0 bases and J shed 1 base, with 9 bases lying between them. CDR3 nucleotide sequence: TGTGCCAGCAGCCAAGATTCCAGTGGGAACACTGAAGCTTTCTTT. It translates to CASSQDSSGNTEAFF.

The V and J genes are TRBV20-1 and TRBJ2-5; D remains unclear. Trimming stripped 1 base from V and 1 base from J, with 7 bases between. The CDR3 runs to 13 residues. Germline assignment: CDR1 DFQATT and CDR2 SNEGSKA (reference sequence). DNA of the CDR3: TGCAGTGCTAGAGGACGGAGCCAAGAGACCCAGTACTTC. It specifies CSARGRSQETQYF.

The genes are TRBV6-5 and TRBJ2-3; D possibly uses TRBD1 or TRBD2 (5 bases each). Germline lookup yields CDR1 MNHEY and CDR2 SVGAGI. Trimming pared 2 bases from V and 6 bases from J, leaving 12 bases between. The CDR3 spans 14 residues. The CDR3 DNA reads as TGTGCCAGCAGTTACCCCCCGGGGCGGGATACGCAGTATTTT. The encoded protein is CASSYPPGRDTQYF.

The chain combines TRBV20-1 with TRBJ2-1; D uncertain. The germline V gene encodes CDR1 DFQATT and CDR2 SNEGSKA (reference sequence). The CDR3 has 11 residues. V was trimmed by 2 bases and J by 8 bases, leaving 7 bases between them. The CDR3 loop is CSARTTYEQFF. CDR3 nucleotide sequence: TGCAGTGCTAGAACTACCTATGAGCAGTTCTTC.

The chain has TRBV9 and TRBJ2-1, with a weak D call TRBD1 (6 bases). This CDR3 has 15 residues. V was clipped by 0 bases and J by 3 bases, with 10 bases between them. CDR1 and CDR2 (germline): SGDLS, YYNGEE. CDR3 nucleotide sequence: TGTGCCAGCAGCGTAGACAGGGCCATCTACAATGAGCAGTTCTTC. Residues: CASSVDRAIYNEQFF.

This clonotype has only a few counts. The CDR3 region is CASSTGGLKQFF. CDR3 bases: TGTGCCAGCAGCACGGGGGGCCTAAAGCAGTTCTTC. This chain joins TRBV6-2 or TRBV6-3 and TRBJ2-1; TRBD2 is a possible D gene (7 bases). This CDR3 is 12 amino acids long. Germline V gene sequence: CDR1 MNHEY, CDR2 SVGEGT. V gave up 6 bases and J gave up 11 bases, with 14 bases separating them.

This clonotype came up many times. The chain is built from TRBV6-5 and TRBJ2-7; 11 positions agree with TRBD2. This CDR3 has 15 residues. With V trimmed by 2 bases and J by 3 bases, 3 bases remained unmatched. The germline V gene has CDR1 MNHEY and CDR2 SVGAGI. CDR3 region: CASSYGTSGDYEQYF. Written as DNA, the CDR3 is TGTGCCAGCAGTTACGGGACTAGCGGCGACTACGAGCAGTACTTC.

The chain uses TRBV6-2 or TRBV6-3 and TRBJ2-1; TRBD2 is a possible D gene (6 bases). Trimming shortened V by 6 bases and J by 6 bases, and 15 bases separated the two germline ends. The V gene's germline CDR1 is MNHEY and CDR2 SVGEGT. The CDR3 is 14 amino acids. The CDR3 DNA reads TGTGCCAGCAGGGGACTGGAATACTTCAATGAGCAGTTCTTC. Residues: CASRGLEYFNEQFF.

J is TRBJ2-2 and V is TRBV4-3, with TRBD2 matching 10 bases. This CDR3 has 17 residues. CDR1 LGHNA and CDR2 YSLEER come from the germline V gene. The J segment lost 7 bases and the V segment lost 0 bases, leaving 8 bases of the junction unmatched. DNA for the CDR3: TGCGCCAGCAGCCAAGATCGGGCTAGCGGGAGAGGCGGGGAGCTGTTTTTT. Its protein is CASSQDRASGRGGELFF.

This clonotype showed up just a few times. This rearrangement joins TRBV10-1 to TRBJ2-3; 7 positions match TRBD2. Germline-derived CDR1 and CDR2 are WNHNN and SYGVQD (reference sequence). CDR3 length: 12 residues. Trimming cost V 4 bases and J 8 bases; bases outside gene matches: 3. This CDR3 is CASSAGTTTQYF. The CDR3 DNA is TGCGCCAGCAGTGCCGGGACTACTACGCAGTATTTT.

This clonotype was counted ten times or more. This chain links TRBV11-2 with TRBJ2-2; D unclear. CDR1 is SGHAT, CDR2 FQNNGV, per germline. The CDR3 loop spans 15 amino acids. Between the trimmed V and J ends, which lost 2 bases and 0 bases, there was a span of 7 bases. The CDR3 protein is CASSLFRSNTGELFF. CDR3 in DNA: TGTGCCAGCAGCTTATTTAGGTCGAACACCGGGGAGCTGTTTTTT.

The V and J genes are TRBV4-1 and TRBJ1-1, with 8 positions matching TRBD1. The CDR3 is 16 amino acids. Per the germline V gene, CDR1 is MGHRA and CDR2 is YSYEKL. V shed 0 bases, J shed 7 bases, and the junction held 10 bases outside the gene matches. The CDR3 here is CASSQDLTRGQVEAFF. The CDR3 DNA reads TGCGCCAGCAGCCAAGATCTAACCAGGGGGCAAGTTGAAGCTTTCTTT.

This clonotype has ten or more counts. The chain uses TRBV20-1 and TRBJ2-3; D is possibly TRBD2 (6 bases). Trimming removed 6 bases from V and 4 bases from J, with 11 bases in between. CDR1 is DFQATT, CDR2 SNEGSKA, per germline (reference sequence). The length of the CDR3 is 12 residues. This CDR3 reads CSARLVADTQYF. As DNA, the CDR3 is TGCAGTGCCCGACTAGTTGCAGATACGCAGTATTTT.

This clonotype was detected ten times or more. The V gene is TRBV28, the J gene TRBJ2-3, with a tentative D call TRBD1 (6 bases). V was cut by 6 bases and J by 12 bases, with 16 bases left in between. From germline, CDR1 is MDHEN and CDR2 SYDVKM. This CDR3 has 12 residues. The CDR3 coding sequence is TGTGCCAGCAGCTCGGACAGATACCTCCAGTATTTT. Protein: CASSSDRYLQYF.

This clonotype showed up just a few times. This chain uses TRBV9 with TRBJ1-3, with 8 bases matching TRBD1. The CDR3 totals 15 residues. In germline, CDR1 is SGDLS, CDR2 YYNGEE. V lost 3 bases, J lost 3 bases, and 5 bases stayed unmatched. CDR3 DNA: TGTGCCAGCAGCGCAGAGGACAGGGTTGGAAACACCATATATTTT. Translating gives CASSAEDRVGNTIYF.

The chain has TRBV12-3 or TRBV12-4 and TRBJ1-4; D not certain. The CDR3 is made up of 14 amino acids. Trimming took 7 bases from V and 3 from J, leaving 12 bases between them. Here the CDR3 reads CASTAFDPNEKLFF. DNA for the CDR3: TGTGCCAGCACCGCGTTTGACCCTAATGAAAAACTGTTTTTT.

The V gene is TRBV6-5, the J gene TRBJ1-2, with 11 bases lining up with TRBD1. Germline trimming cut 1 base from V and 7 bases from J; bases unmatched to any gene: 5. The length of the CDR3 is 15 residues. The V gene's germline CDR1 is MNHEY and CDR2 SVGAGI. The CDR3 is CASSYWTGGAFGYTF. DNA for the CDR3: TGTGCCAGCAGTTACTGGACAGGGGGCGCGTTTGGCTACACCTTC.

The chain couples TRBV11-2 to TRBJ2-1; tentative D call: TRBD2 (6 bases). The length of the CDR3 is 16 residues. The V and J ends lost 7 bases and 4 bases respectively, with 20 bases between them. The V gene's germline CDR1 is SGHAT and CDR2 FQNNGV. The CDR3 sequence: CASTKEGFADYNEQFF. The CDR3 region has the DNA TGTGCCAGCACCAAGGAGGGGTTCGCGGATTACAATGAGCAGTTCTTC.

This clonotype was observed a handful of times. The rearrangement links TRBV20-1 to TRBJ2-5; D uncertain. CDR1 is DFQATT and CDR2 is SNEGSKA in the germline V gene (reference sequence). The V gene lost 6 bases and the J gene lost 1 base, with 12 bases spanning the gap. The CDR3 is 13 residues long. The CDR3 region is CSAQLRPQETQYF. The CDR3 DNA reads as TGCAGTGCCCAACTCCGGCCCCAAGAGACCCAGTACTTC.

This chain joins TRBV3-1 and TRBJ2-7; 7 positions agree with TRBD2. J lost 3 bases, V lost 4 bases, and 6 bases had no gene match. CDR1 LGHDT and CDR2 YNNKEL come from the germline V gene (reference sequence). This CDR3 spans 14 amino acids. Here the CDR3 DNA reads TGTGCCAGCAGCCGAGACACGGGAGGCTACGAGCAGTACTTC. It codes for CASSRDTGGYEQYF.

This clonotype was recorded a few times. The chain has TRBV29-1 and TRBJ2-3; D unresolved. This CDR3 is 14 amino acids long. The germline gives CDR1 SQVTM, CDR2 ANQGSEA. V was trimmed by 3 bases and J by 2 bases, leaving 12 bases between them. DNA of the CDR3: TGCAGCGTTGAGAAGGGTACGAACACAGATACGCAGTATTTT. Protein: CSVEKGTNTDTQYF.

This clonotype has at least ten counts. V usage is TRBV5-1 and J usage is TRBJ2-7; D call uncertain. Germline lookup yields CDR1 SGHRS and CDR2 YFSETQ. CDR3 length: 14 residues. Trimming left V 0 bases short and J 1 base short, with 8 bases between. This CDR3 is CASSLESRSYEQYF. As DNA, the CDR3 is TGCGCCAGCAGCTTGGAGTCCCGATCCTACGAGCAGTACTTC.